The rows below give T cell receptor beta chains drawn from one sample of a study of beta chain features in type 1 diabetes. TCRdb's copy holds only in-frame clones and misses some; the assay was immunoSEQ multiplex PCR. The table shows nearly 700,000 clones, with about an eighth occurring only once. The source material was naive CD4+ T cells from blood. Source of these receptors: a man aged 18 to 30 with type 1 diabetes. Each CDR3 is given with its conserved first and last residue. A D gene is named only where the DNA matches it firmly. Clone size is stated in some rows and not others, as once, few, many or a class when expanded.

>TRBV27|few|TRBJ2-7|TRBD1
TGTGCCAGCAGTTTCAGGGGGATCTCCTACGAGCAGTACTTC
CASSFRGISYEQYF
>TRBV23-1|NA|TRBJ1-1|TRBD1
TGCGCCAGCAGTCAGCTCCGGGACAGCGGAAACACTGAAGCTTTCTTT
CASSQLRDSGNTEAFF
>TRBV11-2|few|TRBJ1-5|TRBD1
TGTGCCAGCAGCAGACAGGGGGATCAGCCCCAGCATTTT
CASSRQGDQPQHF
>TRBV5-4|few|TRBJ1-6|NA
TGTGCCAGCAGCTTAAGGGATTCACCCCTCCACTTT
CASSLRDSPLHF
>TRBV5-1|NA|TRBJ1-1|NA
TGCGCCACGCGTGAATATGTCTTGGGCACTGAAGCTTTCTTT
CATREYVLGTEAFF
>TRBV30|NA|TRBJ2-3|NA
TGTGCCTGGAGTGTAATGGTCAGGCACACAGATACGCAGTATTTT
CAWSVMVRHTDTQYF
>TRBV11-3|NA|TRBJ1-1|NA
TGTGCCAGCAGCTTAGGTCCGATGGGGGACACTGAAGCTTTCTTT
CASSLGPMGDTEAFF
>TRBV5-4|NA|TRBJ1-1|NA
TGTGCCAGCAGCTGGGGACGGAAGAACACTGAAGCTTTCTTT
CASSWGRKNTEAFF
>TRBV19|NA|TRBJ2-7|TRBD1
TGTGCCAGTAGTCGCGGACAGGGCGAGCAGTACTTC
CASSRGQGEQYF
>TRBV7-9|NA|TRBJ1-3|NA
TGTGCCAGCAGCCCGAGACCTGGAAACACCATATATTTT
CASSPRPGNTIYF
>TRBV5-1|few|TRBJ2-6|NA
TGCGCCAGCAGCTTAACGGAGAGCTCTGGGGCCAACGTCCTGACTTTC
CASSLTESSGANVLTF
>TRBV7-8|few|TRBJ2-5|TRBD1
TGTGCCAGCAGCTTACAGCGGACAGGGGGCGGAGAGACCCAGTACTTC
CASSLQRTGGGETQYF
>TRBV9|few|TRBJ2-3|NA
TGTGCCAGCAGCGTAGTGCATGCAGATACGCAGTATTTT
CASSVVHADTQYF
>TRBV6-5|NA|TRBJ1-1|NA
TGTGCCAGCAGTCCCGGTGACACTGAAGCTTTCTTT
CASSPGDTEAFF
>TRBV30|few|TRBJ1-4|NA
TGTGCCTGGAGGACTGGGGATACCGGTGAAAAACTGTTTTTT
CAWRTGDTGEKLFF
>TRBV30|few|TRBJ1-1|NA
TGTGCCTGGAGTCCAGGACTTTTAATGAACACTGAAGCTTTCTTT
CAWSPGLLMNTEAFF
>TRBV7-2|once|TRBJ2-3|NA
TGTGCCAGCAGCTTTAGACTACCCCCCGGCACAGATACGCAGTATTTT
CASSFRLPPGTDTQYF
>TRBV7-9|few|TRBJ1-2|TRBD1
TGTGCCAGCAGCTTAGCGTCAGGGGACAGGTGCACCTTC
CASSLASGDRCTF
>TRBV29-1|NA|TRBJ2-2|TRBD1
TGCAGCGCCCAGGGACAGGGGGGCACCGGGGAGCTGTTTTTT
CSAQGQGGTGELFF
>TRBV19|NA|TRBJ2-6|NA
TGTGCCGGACGGAGTGGGGCCAACGTCCTGACTTTC
CAGRSGANVLTF
>TRBV19|few|TRBJ1-6|NA
TGTGCCACTTCTTTAGTACGGGGTAATTCACCCCTCCACTTT
CATSLVRGNSPLHF
>TRBV7-9|NA|TRBJ2-7|TRBD1
TGTGCCAGCAGCGGTGGGGGGACAGGGACTTACGAGCAGTACTTC
CASSGGGTGTYEQYF
>TRBV7-9|few|TRBJ1-1|TRBD1
TGTGCCAGCAGCCGTCAGGGGGGCACTGAAGCTTTCTTT
CASSRQGGTEAFF
>TRBV27|NA|TRBJ1-5|TRBD1
TGTGCCAGCAGTTCCTTGACAGGGGTACGCAATCAGCCCCAGCATTTT
CASSSLTGVRNQPQHF
>TRBV7-9|NA|TRBJ1-1|TRBD1
TGTGCCAGCAGCCCCGCGACAGGGCCCACTGAAGCTTTCTTT
CASSPATGPTEAFF
>TRBV4-3|NA|TRBJ2-1|NA
TGCGCCAGCAGCCAAGATCGGGGCAGGGGCGAGCAGTTCTTC
CASSQDRGRGEQFF